The next 15 T cell receptor beta chains were all read from a single sample in a study of cytomegalovirus exposure and HLA in healthy donors. Method: immunoSEQ multiplex PCR; TCRdb's copy keeps in-frame clones and lacks some. The sample includes 100,000 to 150,000 clones, around 96% of them seen just once. Source material: PBMCs. These receptors all come from a man in his late teens or twenties in good health and CMV-seronegative.

This chain connects TRBV19 to TRBJ2-7; 11 bases fit TRBD1. Germline V gene lookup returns CDR1 LNHDA and CDR2 SQIVND (reference sequence). V shed 6 bases and J 2 bases; nucleotides not matched to a gene: 3. This CDR3 has 14 residues. The CDR3 sequence: CASSGTGGPYEQYF. In DNA form, the CDR3 reads TGTGCCAGTAGCGGGACAGGGGGACCCTACGAGCAGTACTTC.

The chain couples TRBV9 to TRBJ2-1, with 8 bases lining up with TRBD1. V shed 3 bases and J 4 bases; nucleotides not matched to a gene: 9. There are 16 residues in the CDR3. CDR1 and CDR2 from the germline V gene are SGDLS and YYNGEE. The CDR3 sequence: CASSARAGTGYNEQFF. For the CDR3, the DNA is TGTGCCAGCAGCGCCCGAGCCGGGACAGGATACAATGAGCAGTTCTTC.

This chain joins TRBV6-5 and TRBJ1-1; 7 nucleotides agree with TRBD1. V gave up 7 bases and J gave up 7 bases; unmatched junction bases: 9. Germline lookup yields CDR1 MNHEY and CDR2 SVGAGI. The CDR3 length is 13 residues. CDR3 sequence: CASTPTGWHEAFF. DNA for the CDR3: TGTGCCAGCACCCCGACAGGGTGGCATGAAGCTTTCTTT.

V and J are TRBV11-3 and TRBJ2-3, with no clear D. The CDR3 totals 15 residues. V was clipped by 0 bases and J by 2 bases, with 9 bases between them. Germline V CDR1 and CDR2: SGHNT, YENEEA. CDR3 nucleotides: TGTGCCAGCAGCTTAGATCCTCCTCTCACAGATACGCAGTATTTT. Translation: CASSLDPPLTDTQYF.

The CDR3 loop reads CASSQSMDRYPYEQYF. The CDR3 region has the DNA TGCGCCAGCAGTCAATCGATGGACAGGTATCCCTACGAGCAGTACTTC. The genes are TRBV23-1 and TRBJ2-7; 7 positions match TRBD1. TRBV23-1 is an ORF; its function is uncertain. V shed 0 bases, J shed 2 bases, and the junction held 7 bases outside the gene matches. This CDR3 contains 16 residues.

The chain links TRBV6-6 to TRBJ1-1; D unresolved. The germline V and J ends were trimmed by 4 bases and 0 bases, with 6 bases remaining between them. Germline values: CDR1 MNHNY, CDR2 SVGAGI (reference sequence). This CDR3 spans 13 amino acids. The CDR3 DNA sequence: TGTGCCAGCAGTTTCACACTGAACACTGAAGCTTTCTTT. This gives the protein CASSFTLNTEAFF.

The chain couples TRBV27 to TRBJ1-5; 7 nucleotides align to TRBD1. The CDR3 runs 15 residues. Germline CDR1 reads MNHEY; CDR2 reads SMNVEV (reference sequence). V lost 0 bases, J lost 6 bases, and 5 bases stayed unmatched. CDR3 sequence: CASSLSRGGGQPQHF. In DNA, the CDR3 is TGTGCCAGCAGTTTATCAAGAGGGGGCGGTCAGCCCCAGCATTTT.

This clone was detected once. The CDR3 spells CASSPYRALGYGYTF. The CDR3 nucleotides are TGTGCCAGCTCCCCCTACAGGGCCCTTGGCTATGGCTACACCTTC. This chain joins TRBV28 and TRBJ1-2; weak D call: TRBD1 (6 bases). The V end lost 8 bases, the J end lost 4 bases, and 20 bases lay between the germline ends. CDR3 size: 15 residues. Looked up from germline, CDR1 is MDHEN and CDR2 is SYDVKM.

J is TRBJ2-3 and V is TRBV30, with unresolved D. Germline V CDR1 and CDR2: GTSNPN, SVGIG (reference sequence). This CDR3 contains 13 residues. The V end lost 4 bases, the J end lost 2 bases, and 10 bases lay between the germline ends. CDR3 loop: CAWKPYLTDTQYF. The CDR3 bases are TGTGCCTGGAAACCCTACCTCACAGATACGCAGTATTTT.

The chain joins TRBV6-5 to TRBJ2-4; the match to TRBD2 covers 9 bases. Per the germline V gene, CDR1 is MNHEY and CDR2 is SVGAGI. Trimming took 2 bases from V and 8 from J; bases not matched to a gene: 10. The CDR3 runs 16 residues. Written as DNA, the CDR3 is TGTGCCAGCAGTTACGGGTTGGCTAGCGGGAAATACATTCAGTACTTC. Residues: CASSYGLASGKYIQYF.

V and J are TRBV9 and TRBJ2-3; 12 bases agree with TRBD2. CDR1 is SGDLS, CDR2 YYNGEE, per germline. The CDR3 is 16 residues long. The trim removed 4 bases at V and 2 bases at J, leaving 5 bases unmatched. For the CDR3, the DNA is TGTGCCAGCAGCCTTACTAGCGGGGGGCACACAGATACGCAGTATTTT. This sequence encodes CASSLTSGGHTDTQYF.

The chain couples TRBV30 to TRBJ1-4; D is unclear. Germline V gene data show CDR1 as GTSNPN and CDR2 as SVGIG (reference sequence). Trimming left V 3 bases short and J 8 bases short, with 4 bases between. The CDR3 loop spans 10 amino acids. The CDR3 DNA reads as TGTGCCTGGAGGGAGGAAAAACTGTTTTTT. Translating gives CAWREEKLFF.

The chain combines TRBV29-1 with TRBJ1-4; possible D gene TRBD1, 5 bases. Germline loops: CDR1 SQVTM, CDR2 ANQGSEA. This CDR3 comprises 13 residues. V was clipped by 7 bases and J by 7 bases, with 16 bases between them. As DNA, the CDR3 is TGCAGCGCCATTAAGGACACCGGTGAAAAACTGTTTTTT. This gives the protein CSAIKDTGEKLFF.

The chain joins TRBV5-4 to TRBJ2-5; 8 bases map to TRBD1. This CDR3 is built from 15 residues. Per the germline V gene, CDR1 is SGHNT and CDR2 is YYREEE (reference sequence). Trimming took 4 bases from V and 1 from J; bases not matched to a gene: 6. Here the CDR3 reads CASSSYRGAQETQYF. For the CDR3, the DNA is TGTGCCAGCAGCAGCTACAGGGGGGCCCAAGAGACCCAGTACTTC.

This chain connects TRBV5-4 to TRBJ2-2; 7 nucleotides agree with TRBD1. Per the germline V gene, CDR1 is SGHNT and CDR2 is YYREEE (reference sequence). There are 15 residues in the CDR3. Trimming cost V 4 bases and J 4 bases; bases outside gene matches: 7. CDR3 sequence (DNA): TGTGCCAGCAGCCTCAGACAGGGTCGCACCGGGGAGCTGTTTTTT. Residues: CASSLRQGRTGELFF.